Shown below are 22 T cell receptor beta chains from a single sample sequenced in a study of early T cells in non-severe SARS-CoV-2 infection. Via MiXCR, TCRdb re-called the 5' RACE reads, giving one row per CDR3 protein. Of 21,000 or so distinct CDR3 sequences in the sample, about 5.3% were seen once. Sequencing was done on a sample of whole blood. The receptors were sampled from an adult who was a healthcare worker with PCR-confirmed SARS-CoV-2 infection or an uninfected control (not recorded which).

This clonotype was seen ten or more times. This sequence joins TRBV18 and TRBJ1-1; no definite D call. CDR3 length: 12 amino acids. The germline CDR1 and CDR2 sequences are KGHSH and LQKENI. Trimming stripped 3 bases from V and 12 bases from J, with 14 bases between. The CDR3 protein is CASSPTSDKTFF. The CDR3 DNA is TGTGCCAGCTCACCGACGTCGGATAAAACTTTCTTT.

A few counts support this clonotype. The chain recombines TRBV7-9 with TRBJ2-2; maybe TRBD1 (6 bases). V was cut by 7 bases and J by 6 bases, with 18 bases left in between. Germline CDR1 and CDR2: SEHNR and FQNEAQ (reference sequence). This CDR3 has 15 residues. CDR3 DNA: TGTGCCAGCAACTCTAGAGGGGGAAAGGCCGGGGAGCTGTTTTTT. Amino acid sequence: CASNSRGGKAGELFF.

This clonotype was detected many times. The J gene is TRBJ2-2, the V gene TRBV7-2, with TRBD1 matching 7 bases. The CDR3 runs 14 residues. Germline V gives CDR1 SGHTA, CDR2 FQGNSA. The V gene end was trimmed by 5 bases and the J gene end by 6 bases; junction bases not matched to a gene: 6. The CDR3 protein is CASSPAQGAGELFF. The CDR3 DNA reads as TGTGCCAGCAGCCCAGCTCAGGGGGCCGGGGAGCTGTTTTTT.

This clonotype was seen repeatedly, ten times or more. The CDR3 reads CATSDRTSGRSYNEQFF. CDR3 bases: TGTGCCACCAGTGATAGGACTAGCGGGAGATCCTACAATGAGCAGTTCTTC. V gene TRBV24-1 combines with J gene TRBJ2-1, with 13 bases fitting TRBD2. The CDR3 spans 17 residues. The V segment lost 3 bases and the J segment 1 base; nucleotides outside the gene matches: 2. Germline assignment: CDR1 KGHDR and CDR2 SFDVKD.

The table lists this clonotype with a few counts. CDR3 DNA sequence: TGCGCCAGCAGCTTGGTTGGGACAGACAATGAGCAGTTCTTC. This gives the protein CASSLVGTDNEQFF. This chain uses TRBV5-1 with TRBJ2-1; 7 nucleotides match TRBD1. Trimming took 0 bases from V and 5 from J; bases not matched to a gene: 2. The CDR3 sequence is 14 residues long. The germline V gene has CDR1 SGHRS and CDR2 YFSETQ.

This clonotype was counted many times. The rearrangement joins TRBV24-1 to TRBJ2-1; 11 bases are a match to TRBD1. V lost 0 bases and J lost 3; bases outside the gene matches: 6. The CDR3 extends over 18 amino acids. Germline values: CDR1 KGHDR, CDR2 SFDVKD. As DNA, the CDR3 is TGTGCCACCAGTGATTTGCAACCCGGGACAGGGGGCTACAATGAGCAGTTCTTC. As protein: CATSDLQPGTGGYNEQFF.

This clonotype was observed many times. The rearrangement uses TRBV19 and TRBJ2-1, with D possibly being TRBD1 or TRBD2 (5 bases each). This CDR3 region has 13 residues. Trimming cost V 8 bases and J 5 bases, with 13 bases left between them. Per the germline V gene, CDR1 is LNHDA and CDR2 is SQIVND (reference sequence). CDR3 bases: TGTGCCAGTGAGGGGACCTACGACAATGAGCAGTTCTTC. Its translation is CASEGTYDNEQFF.

In this sample, this clonotype turned up a few times. The rearrangement uses TRBV5-5 and TRBJ2-7, with D possibly TRBD2 on 8 matching bases. Germline V gene data show CDR1 as SGHKS and CDR2 as YYEKEE (reference sequence). This CDR3 has 15 residues. V was trimmed by 7 bases and J by 1 base, leaving 18 bases between them. CDR3: CASQRGTEGSYEQYF. The CDR3 DNA reads as TGTGCCAGCCAGCGGGGGACAGAGGGTTCCTACGAGCAGTACTTC.

This clonotype was observed at least ten times. The rearrangement joins TRBV20-1 to TRBJ2-1, with a possible D match to TRBD1 (6 bases). Trimming took off 3 bases at V and 5 bases at J, with 17 bases between the two ends. Looked up from germline, CDR1 is DFQATT and CDR2 is SNEGSKA (reference sequence). The CDR3 totals 15 residues. The CDR3 region is CSARAVGTQNNEQFF. CDR3 in DNA: TGCAGTGCTAGGGCTGTCGGGACACAAAACAATGAGCAGTTCTTC.

The chain joins TRBV27 to TRBJ1-5; D is perhaps TRBD1 (5 bases). Looked up from germline, CDR1 is MNHEY and CDR2 is SMNVEV (reference sequence). The CDR3 has 15 amino acids. Trimming stripped 4 bases from V and 6 bases from J, with 16 bases between. As DNA, the CDR3 is TGTGCCAGCAGTTGGCGGGGGGAGCCCCCTCAGCCCCAGCATTTT. It yields the protein CASSWRGEPPQPQHF.

This clonotype has more than one count but fewer than ten. The chain is built from TRBV6-6 and TRBJ1-6, with no clear D. Trimming took 3 bases from V and 6 from J, leaving 9 bases between them. Germline lookup yields CDR1 MNHNY and CDR2 SVGAGI (reference sequence). CDR3 length: 14 amino acids. The chain's CDR3 is CASSYGESNSPLHF. The CDR3 DNA reads TGTGCCAGCAGTTATGGGGAGAGTAATTCACCCCTCCACTTT.

This clonotype was detected ten times or more. This chain joins TRBV3-1 and TRBJ2-5; TRBD2 matches 9 bases. Germline V CDR1 and CDR2: LGHDT, YNNKEL (reference sequence). V shed 4 bases, J shed 6 bases, and the junction held 24 bases outside the gene matches. CDR3 size: 20 residues. The CDR3 sequence is CASSLNLLGQREEVIKTQYF. In nucleotides, the CDR3 is TGTGCCAGCAGCCTCAACCTACTAGGGCAGCGGGAGGAGGTAATAAAGACCCAGTACTTC.

This clonotype was observed once. The V gene is TRBV12-3 or TRBV12-4, the J gene TRBJ1-1; 7 bases fit TRBD1. Germline trimming cut 7 bases from V and 3 bases from J; bases unmatched to any gene: 8. This CDR3 comprises 14 residues. In DNA, the CDR3 is TGTGCCAGCACCTCGGACAGGCGGCACACTGAAGCTTTCTTT. Amino acid sequence: CASTSDRRHTEAFF.

This clonotype was counted ten times or more. J is TRBJ2-1 and V is TRBV11-2; D perhaps matches TRBD2 (5 bases). Germline V lookup: CDR1 SGHAT, CDR2 FQNNGV. The V end lost 5 bases, the J end lost 0 bases, and 20 bases lay between the germline ends. The CDR3 runs to 18 residues. CDR3 coding DNA: TGTGCCAGCAGCACAGACCTAGGAGGATGGGGCTCCTACAATGAGCAGTTCTTC. This translates into CASSTDLGGWGSYNEQFF. Combining the CDR3 with reference TRBV11-2 and TRBJ2-1 gives the whole variable domain EAGVAQSPRYKIIEKRQSVAFWCNPISGHATLYWYQQILGQGPKLLIQFQNNGVVDDSQLPKDRFSAERLKGVDSTLKIQPAKLEDSAVYLCASSTDLGGWGSYNEQFFGPGTRLTVL.

This clonotype has at least ten counts. V usage is TRBV7-2 and J usage is TRBJ2-3; a possible D gene is TRBD2 (7 bases). Germline CDR1 SGHTA, CDR2 FQGNSA. The V end lost 0 bases, the J end lost 2 bases, and 12 bases lay between the germline ends. This CDR3 spans 16 amino acids. In nucleotides, the CDR3 is TGTGCCAGCAGCTTAGCGCGGGGGCGGAACACAGATACGCAGTATTTT. This translates into CASSLARGRNTDTQYF.

This clonotype has more than one count but fewer than ten. The chain links TRBV5-1 to TRBJ1-1, with D possibly TRBD1 on 6 matching bases. CDR1 and CDR2 from the germline V gene are SGHRS and YFSETQ. V was cut by 4 bases and J by 1 base, with 14 bases left in between. The CDR3 consists of 15 residues. The CDR3, as DNA: TGCGCCAGCAGCCTGATCGTGGGGGCGAACACTGAAGCTTTCTTT. It yields the protein CASSLIVGANTEAFF. Using reference TRBV5-1 and TRBJ1-1 for the parts outside the CDR3, the full variable domain is KAGVTQTPRYLIKTRGQQVTLSCSPISGHRSVSWYQQTPGQGLQFLFEYFSETQRNKGNFPGRFSGRQFSNSRSEMNVSTLELGDSALYLCASSLIVGANTEAFFGQGTRLTVV.

The rearrangement links TRBV11-2 to TRBJ2-1; 7 nucleotides align to TRBD2. This CDR3 contains 14 residues. Germline assignment: CDR1 SGHAT and CDR2 FQNNGV. V shed 6 bases, J shed 10 bases, and the junction held 12 bases outside the gene matches. The CDR3 bases are TGTGCCAGCAGTCCCGGACTAGGGGAGACCGAGCAGTTCTTC. Protein sequence: CASSPGLGETEQFF.

At least ten counts were recorded for this clonotype. The rearrangement links TRBV20-1 to TRBJ2-5, with a possible D match to TRBD1 (6 bases). Trimming left V 2 bases short and J 7 bases short, with 20 bases between. The germline V gene has CDR1 DFQATT and CDR2 SNEGSKA (reference sequence). The CDR3 is made up of 15 amino acids. This CDR3 is CSARRRQATKGTQYF. The DNA of the CDR3 is TGCAGTGCTAGACGTAGACAGGCCACCAAGGGGACCCAGTACTTC.

This clonotype was recorded many times. The chain joins TRBV6-6 to TRBJ2-4, with a weak D call TRBD2 (6 bases). CDR1 is MNHNY and CDR2 is SVGAGI in the germline V gene (reference sequence). The length of the CDR3 is 15 residues. Deletions cut 3 bases from V and 5 bases from J, with 14 bases between. The CDR3 sequence is CASSYRWREENIQYF. CDR3 bases: TGTGCCAGCAGTTATAGATGGAGGGAGGAAAACATTCAGTACTTC.

This clonotype came up many times. The chain uses TRBV10-3 and TRBJ2-1; a weak D match, TRBD2 (5 bases). The ends were cut back, 6 bases at V and 2 bases at J, with 20 bases in the middle. This CDR3 contains 17 residues. Germline CDR1 is ENHRY and CDR2 is SYGVKD. The CDR3 spells CAIRKTEDLAAYNEQFF. DNA for the CDR3: TGTGCCATCAGGAAGACTGAGGACTTGGCAGCCTACAATGAGCAGTTCTTC.

This clonotype was seen repeatedly, ten times or more. This chain joins TRBV7-9 and TRBJ1-3, with unresolved D. There are 15 residues in the CDR3. Germline V gene lookup returns CDR1 SEHNR and CDR2 FQNEAQ (reference sequence). V gave up 5 bases and J gave up 1 base, with 12 bases separating them. This chain's CDR3 is CASSPITASGNTIYF. For the CDR3, the DNA is TGTGCCAGCAGCCCGATTACAGCATCTGGAAACACCATATATTTT.

This clonotype was seen a handful of times. This chain uses TRBV7-9 with TRBJ2-1; D might be TRBD1 (6 bases). V dropped 5 bases and J dropped 6 bases, with 14 bases sitting between them. The CDR3 sequence is 14 residues long. CDR1 is SEHNR, CDR2 FQNEAQ, per germline (reference sequence). The CDR3 loop is CASSQQDRSNEQFF. In DNA form, the CDR3 reads TGTGCCAGCAGCCAACAGGACAGAAGCAATGAGCAGTTCTTC. Combining the CDR3 with reference TRBV7-9 and TRBJ2-1 gives the whole variable domain DTGVSQNPRHKITKRGQNVTFRCDPISEHNRLYWYRQTLGQGPEFLTYFQNEAQLEKSRLLSDRFSAERPKGSFSTLEIQRTEQGDSAMYLCASSQQDRSNEQFFGPGTRLTVL.